This passage covers 17 T cell receptor beta chains from one sample sequenced in a study. TCRdb re-analysed the RT-PCR reads in MiXCR, keeping a single row per CDR3 protein. The data show hundreds of thousands of distinct CDR3 sequences, about 14% seen once. The sample taken for sequencing was memory CD4+ T cells from blood. These receptors were taken from a female donor in good health, serving as a healthy control.

This chain connects TRBV12-3 or TRBV12-4 to TRBJ1-1; D not resolved. Trimming took 6 bases from V and 7 from J, leaving 12 bases between them. The CDR3 spans 12 residues. The CDR3 bases are TGTGCCAGCAGCCCCGGGTGGAGTGAAGCTTTCTTT. It translates to CASSPGWSEAFF.

This clonotype has a handful of counts. The CDR3 coding sequence is TGTGCCAGCAGCTTAGTAGGGTTTGAAGCTTTCTTT. This sequence encodes CASSLVGFEAFF. The chain carries TRBV7-9 and TRBJ1-1; D not certain. Germline V gene lookup returns CDR1 SEHNR and CDR2 FQNEAQ (reference sequence). Trimming left V 1 base short and J 7 bases short, with 7 bases between. The length of the CDR3 is 12 residues.

This clonotype came up many times. The chain uses TRBV7-2 and TRBJ2-7; D ambiguous. CDR3 size: 14 residues. Trimming took off 4 bases at V and 5 bases at J, with 15 bases between the two ends. CDR1 is SGHTA, CDR2 FQGNSA, per germline. The CDR3 is CASSSGPARDEQYF. In DNA form, the CDR3 reads TGTGCCAGCAGCTCCGGACCGGCAAGAGACGAGCAGTACTTC.

The genes are TRBV7-2 and TRBJ2-2; maybe TRBD2 (6 bases). Germline V lookup: CDR1 SGHTA, CDR2 FQGNSA. The CDR3 extends over 16 amino acids. V was cut by 5 bases and J by 0 bases, with 13 bases left in between. The CDR3 nucleotides read TGTGCCAGCAGCCCCTCAGGCGGGGCGAACACCGGGGAGCTGTTTTTT. Amino acid sequence: CASSPSGGANTGELFF.

The table lists this clonotype with many counts. CDR3 loop: CSASQAPGLAGGLQETQYF. CDR3 coding DNA: TGCAGTGCTAGTCAAGCTCCGGGACTAGCGGGAGGCCTCCAAGAGACCCAGTACTTC. The chain links TRBV20-1 to TRBJ2-5, with 15 bases identical to TRBD2. Germline CDR1 DFQATT, CDR2 SNEGSKA (reference sequence). The CDR3 has 19 residues. V was clipped by 3 bases and J by 1 base; unmatched bases: 12.

This clonotype came up many times. V is TRBV7-2 and J is TRBJ1-2, with D perhaps TRBD1 (6 bases). CDR1 and CDR2 (germline): SGHTA, FQGNSA. The V and J ends lost 1 base and 6 bases respectively, with 12 bases between them. The CDR3 covers 14 residues. The CDR3 DNA follows: TGTGCCAGCAGCTTAGTTCCGGGGGGGCATGGCTACACCTTC. Protein sequence: CASSLVPGGHGYTF.

This clonotype was seen a few times. The gene calls are TRBV6-5 and TRBJ1-1, with D possibly matching TRBD1 (5 bases). CDR3 size: 15 residues. Germline loops: CDR1 MNHEY, CDR2 SVGAGI. The V end was cut by 0 bases, the J end by 4 bases, with 12 bases between. DNA of the CDR3: TGTGCCAGCAGTTACTCTCCCCGGGGCCCCACTGAAGCTTTCTTT. Translating it yields CASSYSPRGPTEAFF.

The rearrangement joins TRBV5-5 to TRBJ2-5; 7 bases fit TRBD1. This CDR3 has 14 amino acids. The germline CDR1 and CDR2 sequences are SGHKS and YYEKEE (reference sequence). V lost 3 bases, J lost 4 bases, and 6 bases stayed unmatched. CDR3 DNA sequence: TGTGCCAGCAGCTCGGGACAGTACAGAGAGACCCAGTACTTC. Translation gives CASSSGQYRETQYF.

The rearrangement uses TRBV2 and TRBJ1-2; 8 bases are a match to TRBD1. The J segment lost 8 bases and the V segment lost 7 bases, leaving 15 bases of the junction unmatched. The CDR3 is 15 amino acids. The germline V gene has CDR1 SNHLY and CDR2 FYNNEI. The chain's CDR3 is CASNREDRAVGGYTF. CDR3 DNA: TGTGCCAGCAATCGGGAGGACAGGGCGGTCGGAGGCTACACCTTC.

V usage is TRBV28 and J usage is TRBJ2-1; D gene unclear. CDR3 size: 12 residues. V lost 1 base, J lost 9 bases, and 7 bases lay in between. Germline V lookup: CDR1 MDHEN, CDR2 SYDVKM. CDR3 DNA sequence: TGTGCCAGCAGTTTATTACGTCGTGAGCAGTTCTTC. This translates into CASSLLRREQFF.

This sequence joins TRBV7-2 and TRBJ1-1, with 8 bases aligning to TRBD1. CDR3 length equals 14 residues. V lost 5 bases and J lost 4; bases outside the gene matches: 6. CDR1 is SGHTA and CDR2 is FQGNSA in the germline V gene. The chain's CDR3 is CASSLWDRTTEAFF. Here the CDR3 DNA reads TGTGCCAGCAGCCTGTGGGACAGGACCACTGAAGCTTTCTTT.

Only a few counts were recorded for this clonotype. The genes are TRBV15 and TRBJ1-2, with TRBD1 identical over 8 bases. V lost 3 bases and J lost 3; bases outside the gene matches: 3. The CDR3 runs to 14 residues. Germline CDR1 reads LNHNV; CDR2 reads YYDKDF (reference sequence). The CDR3 bases are TGTGCCACCAGCAGGAGACAGGGGCACTATGGCTACACCTTC. Its translation: CATSRRQGHYGYTF. The variable domain in full, with the rest retrieved from reference TRBV15 and TRBJ1-2, is DAMVIQNPRYQVTQFGKPVTLSCSQTLNHNVMYWYQQKSSQAPKLLFHYYDKDFNNEADTPDNFQSRRPNTSFCFLDIRSPGLGDTAMYLCATSRRQGHYGYTFGSGTRLTVV.

This clonotype was seen repeatedly, ten times or more. The chain carries TRBV3-1 and TRBJ2-5, with D perhaps matching TRBD1 or TRBD2 (5 bases each). This CDR3 contains 12 residues. Trimming shortened V by 7 bases and J by 4 bases, and 10 bases separated the two germline ends. Germline-derived CDR1 and CDR2 are LGHDT and YNNKEL (reference sequence). This CDR3 is CASTPGRETQYF. CDR3 nucleotides: TGTGCCAGCACCCCAGGGAGAGAGACCCAGTACTTC.

The chain combines TRBV3-1 with TRBJ2-1; 7 nucleotides align to TRBD2. The J segment lost 3 bases and the V segment lost 7 bases, leaving 6 bases of the junction unmatched. Germline CDR1 is LGHDT and CDR2 is YNNKEL (reference sequence). This CDR3 region has 14 residues. CDR3 protein: CASTGGGSYNEQFF. In DNA, the CDR3 is TGTGCCAGCACCGGTGGCGGGAGCTACAATGAGCAGTTCTTC.

Comment on this clonotype: A much larger clone is a single base away; this may be a read error. CDR3 loop: CASSPGHFYEQYF. CDR3 nucleotide sequence: TGTGCCAGCAGCCCGGGACACTTCTACGAGCAGTACTTC. The chain joins TRBV14 to TRBJ2-7; a possible D gene is TRBD1 (6 bases). From germline, CDR1 is SGHDN and CDR2 FVKESK. V was clipped by 4 bases and J by 3 bases, with 10 bases between them. This CDR3 contains 13 residues.

This clonotype was seen many times. The V call is TRBV5-1, the J call TRBJ2-7; TRBD2 agrees at 8 bases. Losses at the gene ends were 4 bases for V and 3 bases for J; bases not matched to a gene: 9. The germline V gene encodes CDR1 SGHRS and CDR2 YFSETQ. CDR3 length: 15 amino acids. The CDR3 here is CASSGSGSRGYEQYF. In DNA form, the CDR3 reads TGCGCCAGCAGCGGGAGCGGGAGTCGGGGCTACGAGCAGTACTTC.

This clonotype showed up just a few times. The chain links TRBV5-1 to TRBJ2-2; tentative D call: TRBD2 (5 bases). V was shortened by 1 base and J by 2 bases, with 12 bases between the two germline ends. There are 16 residues in the CDR3. CDR1 is SGHRS, CDR2 YFSETQ, per germline. CDR3 coding DNA: TGCGCCAGCAGCTTGCTTTCGCCGGGAAACACCGGGGAGCTGTTTTTT. This gives the protein CASSLLSPGNTGELFF.